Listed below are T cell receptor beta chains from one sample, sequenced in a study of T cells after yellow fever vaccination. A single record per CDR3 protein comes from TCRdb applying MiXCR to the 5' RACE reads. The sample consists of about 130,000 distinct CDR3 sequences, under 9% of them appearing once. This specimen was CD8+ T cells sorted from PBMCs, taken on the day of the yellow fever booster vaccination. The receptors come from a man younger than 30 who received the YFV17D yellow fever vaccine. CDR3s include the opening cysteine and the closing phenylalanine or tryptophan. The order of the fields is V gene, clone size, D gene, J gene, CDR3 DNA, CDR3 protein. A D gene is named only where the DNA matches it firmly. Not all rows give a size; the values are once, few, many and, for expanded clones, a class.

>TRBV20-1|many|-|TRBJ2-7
TGCAGTGCTTCACCAAACCGGCTAGGGGACTACGAGCAGTACTTC
CSASPNRLGDYEQYF
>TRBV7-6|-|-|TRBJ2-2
TGTGCCAGCAGCTCTCGCGGGACAGCAGAGATCCTAAACACCGGGGAGCTGTTTTTT
CASSSRGTAEILNTGELFF
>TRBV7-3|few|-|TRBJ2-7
TGTGCCAGGGTGGCCTGTCAGGGGACCTTCCACGAGCAGTACTTC
CARVACQGTFHEQYF
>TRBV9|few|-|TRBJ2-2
TGTGCCAGCAGCTCCTTTGGCAGCCCGGCAGGGGAGCTGTTTTTT
CASSSFGSPAGELFF
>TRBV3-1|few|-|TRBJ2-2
TGTGCCAGCAGCCAAGATGCGTGGGGCGCCAGGATCGAAACCGGGGAGCTGTTTTTT
CASSQDAWGARIETGELFF
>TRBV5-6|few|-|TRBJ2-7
TGTGCCAGCAGCCCAGGACGTGGCGAGCAGTACTTC
CASSPGRGEQYF
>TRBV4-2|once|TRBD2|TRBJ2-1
TGTGCCAGCAGCCAAGATCGGGGGGTAGCGGACCATGAGCAGTTCTTC
CASSQDRGVADHEQFF
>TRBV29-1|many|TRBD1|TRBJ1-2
TGCAGCGTTCCTCCTCTCAGGGGGGATGGCTACACCTTC
CSVPPLRGDGYTF
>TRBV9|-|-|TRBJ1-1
TGTGCCAGCAGCGCCCTACAGGTCTGGGGCACTGAAGCTTTCTTT
CASSALQVWGTEAFF
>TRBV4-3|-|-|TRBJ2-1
TGCGCCAGCAGCCAAGGGACGGCAGCATACAATGAGCAGTTCTTC
CASSQGTAAYNEQFF
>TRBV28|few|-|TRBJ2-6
TGTGCCAGCAGTTTAGGGTCCCCGGCTGGGGCCAACGTCCTGACTTTC
CASSLGSPAGANVLTF
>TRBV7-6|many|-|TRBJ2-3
TGTGCCAGCAGCGCGACTACAGATACGCAGTATTTT
CASSATTDTQYF
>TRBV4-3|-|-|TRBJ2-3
TGCGCCAGCAGCCGAGAAATGGAAGGGGGCACAGATACGCAGTATTTT
CASSREMEGGTDTQYF
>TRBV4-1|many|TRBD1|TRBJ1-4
TGCGCCAGCAGCCGAGTGGCCGACAGGGCAACTAATGAAAAACTGTTTTTT
CASSRVADRATNEKLFF